This T cell receptor beta chain was profiled in a study of shared clonotypes between healthy human individuals. Healthy HIV-negative adults without recent acute infections or vaccinations served as donors. In the CD4+ fraction, cells were divided into CD45RA+ naive and CD45RA-negative memory subsets. Sequenced by immunoSEQ multiplex PCR; TCRdb stores in-frame clones only, minus some. The sample lists 2.3 million or so clones; 90% to 95% were seen once. From germline, CDR1 is LNHDA and CDR2 SQIVND (reference sequence). The CDR3 is 15 residues long. The V gene lost 7 bases and the J gene lost 10 bases, with 22 bases spanning the gap.

The chain combines TRBV19 with TRBJ1-4, with D possibly being TRBD1 (6 bases). The sample taken for sequencing was naive CD4+ T cells from PBMCs. Stated subset: CD45RA+ positively selected. The TCR originated in a man between 18 and 35 years old in good health. Some clones in this sample may be carry-over from other donors' samples. Written as DNA, the CDR3 is TGTGCCAGTACTTACGACTGGGGGGGCCGGGGAAAACTGTTTTTT. Protein product: CASTYDWGGRGKLFF.